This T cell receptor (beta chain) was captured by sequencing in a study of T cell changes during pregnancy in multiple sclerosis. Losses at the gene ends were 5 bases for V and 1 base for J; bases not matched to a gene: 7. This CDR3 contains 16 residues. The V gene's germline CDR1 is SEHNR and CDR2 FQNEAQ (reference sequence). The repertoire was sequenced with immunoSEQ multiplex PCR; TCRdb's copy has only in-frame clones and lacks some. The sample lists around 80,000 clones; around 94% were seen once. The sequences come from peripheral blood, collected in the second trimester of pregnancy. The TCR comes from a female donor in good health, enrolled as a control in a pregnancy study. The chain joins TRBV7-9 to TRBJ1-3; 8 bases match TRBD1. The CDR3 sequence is CASSASGGASGNTIYF. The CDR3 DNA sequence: TGTGCCAGCAGCGCCTCAGGGGGCGCGTCTGGAAACACCATATATTTT.